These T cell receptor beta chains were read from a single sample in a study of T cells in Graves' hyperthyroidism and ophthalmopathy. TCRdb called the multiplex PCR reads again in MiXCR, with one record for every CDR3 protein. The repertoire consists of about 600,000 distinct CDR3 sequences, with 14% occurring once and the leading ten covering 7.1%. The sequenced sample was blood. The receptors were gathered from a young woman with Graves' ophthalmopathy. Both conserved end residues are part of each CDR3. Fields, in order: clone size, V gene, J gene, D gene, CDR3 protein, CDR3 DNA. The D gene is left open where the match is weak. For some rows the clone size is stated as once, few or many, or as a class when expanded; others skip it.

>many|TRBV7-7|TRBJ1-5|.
CASSLWGSEYNQPQHF
TGTGCTAGCAGCTTGTGGGGGTCGGAATATAATCAGCCCCAGCATTTT
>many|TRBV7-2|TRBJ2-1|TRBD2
CASSLAGTRIGEQFF
TGTGCCAGCAGCTTAGCTGGGACTAGGATTGGCGAGCAGTTCTTC
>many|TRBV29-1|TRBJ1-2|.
CSVEVQGPYGYTF
TGCAGCGTTGAGGTACAGGGACCCTATGGCTACACCTTC
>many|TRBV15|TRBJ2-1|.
CATSRDPIESEQFF
TGTGCCACCAGCAGAGACCCCATCGAATCTGAGCAGTTCTTC
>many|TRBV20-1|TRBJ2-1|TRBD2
CSAPLAGGPYDEQFF
TGCAGTGCTCCTCTAGCGGGAGGGCCTTACGATGAGCAGTTCTTC
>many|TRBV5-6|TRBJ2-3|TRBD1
CASSLWDRATDTQYF
TGTGCCAGCAGCTTGTGGGACAGAGCAACAGATACGCAGTATTTT
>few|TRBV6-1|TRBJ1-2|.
CASYSPSYGYTF
TGTGCCAGTTATAGCCCGTCCTATGGCTACACCTTC
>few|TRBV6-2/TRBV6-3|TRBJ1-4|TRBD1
CASSDARTGGEKLFF
TGTGCCAGCAGCGATGCCCGGACAGGGGGTGAAAAACTGTTTTTT
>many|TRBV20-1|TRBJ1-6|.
CSARSAPGHYSPLHF
TGCAGTGCTAGAAGTGCCCCGGGGCATTATTCACCCCTCCACTTT
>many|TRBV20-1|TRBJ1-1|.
CSARDWTRGGDTEAFF
TGCAGTGCTAGAGATTGGACCCGGGGGGGAGACACTGAAGCTTTCTTT
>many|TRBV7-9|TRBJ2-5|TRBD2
CASRGTSGSQETQYF
TGTGCCAGCAGGGGGACTAGCGGGTCCCAAGAGACCCAGTACTTC
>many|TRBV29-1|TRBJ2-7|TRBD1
CSVATGQTYEQYF
TGCAGCGTCGCAACGGGACAGACCTACGAGCAGTACTTC
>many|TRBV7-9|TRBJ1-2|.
CASSLIGGAHGYTF
TGTGCCAGCAGCTTAATCGGGGGGGCGCATGGCTACACCTTC
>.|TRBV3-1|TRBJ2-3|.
CASSQPGPGDTQYF
TGTGCCAGCAGCCAGCCCGGGCCGGGGGATACGCAGTATTTT
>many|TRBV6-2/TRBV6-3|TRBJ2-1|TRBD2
CASSYSLTSGAYNEQFF
TGTGCCAGCAGTTACTCCCTGACTAGCGGGGCCTACAATGAGCAGTTCTTC
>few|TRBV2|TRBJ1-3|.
CASSGIYSGNTIYF
TGTGCCAGCAGTGGGATTTACTCTGGAAACACCATATATTTT
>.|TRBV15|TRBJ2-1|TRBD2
CATSRDPSGKAGEQFF
TGTGCCACCAGCAGAGATCCTAGCGGGAAGGCCGGTGAGCAGTTCTTC
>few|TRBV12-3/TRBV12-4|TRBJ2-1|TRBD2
CASSPLLAGEHEQFF
TGTGCCAGCAGCCCCCTCCTAGCGGGAGAGCATGAGCAGTTCTTC
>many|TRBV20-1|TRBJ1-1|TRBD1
CSASSPPGTGFHTEAFF
TGCAGTGCTAGCTCCCCCCCGGGGACAGGGTTTCACACTGAAGCTTTCTTT
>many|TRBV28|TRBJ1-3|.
CASSFLLLGPSGNTIYF
TGTGCCAGCAGTTTCTTGTTGTTGGGACCCTCTGGAAACACCATATATTTT